The clone carrying this TCR beta chain was counted once. TCRdb's copy holds only in-frame clones and misses some; the assay was immunoSEQ multiplex PCR. The sample shows 90,000 to 100,000 clones, 85% to 90% of them seen only once. These data originate in a study of blood T cell repertoires in COVID-19. Study context: Acute and convalescent COVID-19 specimens originated in the United States, Italy and Spain.

What was sequenced was peripheral blood. This receptor was taken from a human donor in a cohort sampled during active COVID-19.

The CDR3 spells CASSLIGGYEQYF. CDR3 coding DNA: TGTGCCAGCAGCCTGATCGGGGGGTACGAGCAGTACTTC. The chain recombines TRBV7-8 with TRBJ2-7; 7 nucleotides align to TRBD2. The CDR3 is 13 amino acids. Germline V gene lookup returns CDR1 SGHVS and CDR2 FQNEAQ. Germline trimming cut 5 bases from V and 4 bases from J; bases unmatched to any gene: 5.